Below, 9 T cell receptor beta chains from the same sample are listed, as sequenced in a study of graft-versus-host responses after intestinal transplantation. Clones were read by immunoSEQ multiplex PCR, and TCRdb kept only the in-frame ones, dropping some. The sample holds 84,000 or so clones; more than 90% are singletons and the top ten take more than 0.3%. Which antigens these TCRs recognize remains unknown. Sequenced here: unstimulated CD4+ T cells sorted from spleen or lymph node cells, sampled before intestinal transplant. These TCRs come from a human donor who received an intestinal transplant.

The chain links TRBV9 to TRBJ2-7, with 11 nucleotides matching TRBD2. The CDR3 is 15 amino acids. CDR1 is SGDLS and CDR2 is YYNGEE in the germline V gene. The ends lost 0 bases at V and 4 bases at J; junction bases unmatched: 3. The CDR3 bases are TGTGCCAGCAGCGTAGCGGCTAGCGGGAGGTACGAGCAGTACTTC. This sequence encodes CASSVAASGRYEQYF.

The rearrangement uses TRBV2 and TRBJ2-2; D not certain. Between the trimmed V and J ends, which lost 6 bases and 0 bases, there was a span of 14 bases. The germline CDR1 and CDR2 sequences are SNHLY and FYNNEI. CDR3 length equals 16 residues. The CDR3 loop is CASSFDSHANTGELFF. CDR3 nucleotides: TGTGCCAGCAGCTTTGACTCCCACGCGAACACCGGGGAGCTGTTTTTT. Looking up the rest from reference TRBV2 and TRBJ2-2 gives the full variable domain: EPEVTQTPSHQVTQMGQEVILRCVPISNHLYFYWYRQILGQKVEFLVSFYNNEISEKSEIFDDQFSVERPDGSNFTLKIRSTKLEDSAMYFCASSFDSHANTGELFFGEGSRLTVL.

The CDR3 DNA sequence: TGTGCCAGTAGTACATCCCCCGGGACAGGGATCCATGGCTACACCTTC. It specifies CASSTSPGTGIHGYTF. The chain is built from TRBV19 and TRBJ1-2; the match to TRBD1 covers 9 bases. This CDR3 has 16 amino acids. Germline V gene lookup returns CDR1 LNHDA and CDR2 SQIVND (reference sequence). V was pared by 4 bases and J by 6 bases, with 12 bases of the junction left unmatched.

The V gene is TRBV2, the J gene TRBJ2-1, with D uncertain. CDR1 and CDR2 from the germline V gene are SNHLY and FYNNEI. This CDR3 spans 17 amino acids. V was cut by 2 bases and J by 2 bases, with 16 bases left in between. CDR3 bases: TGTGCCAGCAGTGAATTAGGGATGGCAGGTGCCTACAATGAGCAGTTCTTC. Its translation is CASSELGMAGAYNEQFF.

This sequence joins TRBV10-3 and TRBJ2-5, with a possible D match to TRBD1 (5 bases). The CDR3 is 15 residues long. Germline V lookup: CDR1 ENHRY, CDR2 SYGVKD. V was pared by 7 bases and J by 4 bases, with 19 bases between. The CDR3 DNA is TGTGCCATCAAGCGCGGCGTAGGGGAAGGAGAGACCCAGTACTTC. Translated: CAIKRGVGEGETQYF.

The chain is built from TRBV5-1 and TRBJ1-2, with D possibly TRBD1 on 5 matching bases. Trimming removed 0 bases from V and 0 bases from J, with 15 bases in between. This CDR3 comprises 17 residues. Germline V gene data show CDR1 as SGHRS and CDR2 as YFSETQ. CDR3 DNA sequence: TGCGCCAGCAGCTTGGGTGGAGGGGTCGTTTCTAACTATGGCTACACCTTC. This sequence encodes CASSLGGGVVSNYGYTF.

The chain has TRBV28 and TRBJ2-2; tentative D call: TRBD1 (5 bases). Germline CDR1 and CDR2: MDHEN and SYDVKM. The CDR3 consists of 14 residues. Trimming took 6 bases from V and 4 from J, leaving 12 bases between them. CDR3 nucleotides: TGTGCCAGCAGGCTCGCAGGGCCCACCGGGGAGCTGTTTTTT. It is translated as CASRLAGPTGELFF.

The CDR3 DNA reads as TGTGCCAGCAGCTTTGGGACCGGGAAATCCGAGCAGTACTTC. It codes for CASSFGTGKSEQYF. The chain is built from TRBV11-3 and TRBJ2-7, with D perhaps being TRBD1 or TRBD2 (5 bases each). The V gene lost 3 bases and the J gene lost 6 bases, with 15 bases spanning the gap. The germline CDR1 and CDR2 sequences are SGHNT and YENEEA. The length of the CDR3 is 14 residues.

The chain links TRBV27 to TRBJ2-7, with TRBD2 matching 11 bases. The V gene end was trimmed by 6 bases and the J gene end by 6 bases; junction bases not matched to a gene: 4. This CDR3 contains 13 residues. CDR1 and CDR2 from the germline V gene are MNHEY and SMNVEV (reference sequence). The CDR3 loop is CASRLAGGVEQYF. The CDR3 coding sequence is TGTGCCAGCAGGCTAGCGGGAGGTGTCGAGCAGTACTTC.